The T cell receptor beta chain under discussion was sequenced for a study of blood T cell repertoires in COVID-19 (dated by TCRdb to the early 2020s). For the wider study: Collaborator samples came from the United States, Italy and Spain and covered acute and convalescent phases of COVID-19. Where available, HLA class I and class II types were taken from metadata supplied by the sample provider and were not determined by assay-based typing. Deeply sampled blood TCRbeta repertoires from subjects exposed to, actively infected with, or recovered from COVID-19 were included in the dataset. Samples came from the ongoing ImmuneRACE study (first 160 participants) plus 1,254 subjects from 6 global collaborators. The repertoires were released in a freely available public database meant as a resource for research on the immune response to SARS-CoV-2. The sample metadata nearly always contained a de-identified subject ID, COVID-19 status, age in years and sex. The prospective study material was composed of cDNA or gDNA derived from T cells, B-cell-depleted T cells, or PBMCs. Study-wide findings and limitations: Clinical and demographic metadata were provided uncurated, with the amount varying by source and participant.

TCRbeta CDR3 regions were amplified from genomic DNA by means of the immunoSEQ Assay, a bias-controlled multiplex PCR. As for the original processing: Nucleated cell counts per sample were estimated from amplification of reference gene primers within the assay. To quantify the absolute abundance of each unique TCRbeta CDR3 rearrangement, sequence reads were collapsed and filtered. For each sample, productive Simpson clonality was calculated by taking the square root of Simpson's diversity index across productive rearrangements. The clones in this table, taken by TCRdb from immuneACCESS, are in-frame only. Not every clone is retained; where verified, under half of the shortfall comes from an unresolved V gene, and the cause of the rest is unknown. V, J and clone size are those of that table, while D and trimming were read from the DNA. The sample table contains tens of thousands of clones; only one count was recorded for about nine tenths of them. Clones ranked in the top ten supply 14% of the sample.

CDR1 and CDR2, per the germline V gene (reference sequence), are MNHNY and SVGAGI. The CDR3 numbers 17 residues from cysteine through phenylalanine. CDR3 DNA is the only sequence kept; it has 51 bases, read in frame from the first base. The germline V and J ends show losses of 5 bases and 4 bases respectively, and no gene match explains 8 bases of the junction. Only a few counts were recorded for this clone. Which antigen it targets is not known. No quality values exist for individual bases; no much larger clone is one base distant. Whole blood was collected in K2EDTA tubes by collaborating institutions according to the institutions' own protocols. For TCRbeta analysis, collaborator samples were shipped as frozen whole blood, as isolated PBMCs, or as DNA extracted from either sample type.

This TCR was recovered from a human donor with active COVID-19. The donor label of this sample is uncertain. The sequenced sample was peripheral blood. The chain uses TRBV6-6 and TRBJ2-7; TRBD2 aligns with 16 central bases. CDR3 region: CASSRLGLAGGLYEQYF. The sequenced DNA: TGTGCCAGCAGTCGATTGGGACTAGCGGGGGGGCTTTACGAGCAGTACTTC.